This T cell receptor (beta chain) was captured in a study of vaccination and CD4 T cells after COVID-19. Treatment here: roughly 11-day PBMC culture with coronavirus spike peptide pools or control peptides (ViraFEST assay). Fresh medium (containing IL-2) replaced half the medium on days 3 and 7. This clonotype is medium-sized. Its target is not known. The CDR3 consists of 14 residues. Germline-derived CDR1 and CDR2 are SGHAT and FQNNGV. V was clipped by 3 bases and J by 4 bases; unmatched bases: 5. The Oncomine TCR Beta short-read assay sequenced DNA from cultured CD4+ T cells. TCRdb re-derived calls from the PCR reads in MiXCR, one entry per CDR3 protein. The table includes more than 10,000 distinct CDR3 sequences, about 50% detected once.

Sequencing used CD4+ T cells from blood, cultured in vitro. This TCR was recovered from a human donor who had recovered from COVID-19. The V and J genes are TRBV11-2 and TRBJ2-5; the match to TRBD2 covers 7 bases. CDR3 nucleotides: TGTGCCAGCAGCTTGGGGGGGGTCGGAGAGACCCAGTACTTC. This gives the protein CASSLGGVGETQYF.